This TCR beta chain is drawn from a study of T cells in localized non-small cell lung cancer (dated by TCRdb to 2020 to 2021). For context, the study as a whole: Comparing tumors with uninvolved tumor-adjacent lungs, the study looked at the T cell repertoires of 236 patients with early-stage NSCLC. The cohort was made up of approximately 250 treatment-naive NSCLC patients whose localized lung tumors had been resected. The mean age of the NSCLC patients was roughly 70 years, with approximately 130 men and nearly 110 women. The research as a whole found: A median of around 62 of the top 100 tumor clones turned up in the paired uninvolved adjacent lung, and fewer than 35 of those clones also ranked among the top 100 of that same adjacent lung. Multi-region tumor sequencing was not performed, so intratumor heterogeneity could not be excluded. Because of the exploratory design, TCR variables were selected using unadjusted p-values without false-discovery rate correction. The highest T cell clonality was observed in uninvolved tumor-adjacent lung, where clonality exceeded that of tumor, suggesting that antigenic responses were more focused in uninvolved tumor-adjacent lung. Higher blood T cell density associated with longer overall survival, while higher adjacent-lung clonality associated with shorter survival.

A word on this clone: Its antigen specificity is not known. Nothing much larger sits one base from this clone, and base qualities are not available.

TCR beta CDR3 regions were sequenced from DNA using the immunoSEQ Assay. The original pipeline was this. T cell density was computed as TCR beta template counts normalized to usable DNA estimated by amplifying housekeeping genes. The preseqR package was used to estimate richness by extrapolating to 400,000 templates for PBMC samples and to 120,000 templates for tissue samples. Clonality was defined as one minus Pielou's evenness. Tissue-enriched TCRs were identified by differential abundance testing using productive amino-acid clonotypes, minimum total count 5 and alpha 0.1. The Jaccard Index and the Morisita Overlap Index were used to quantify repertoire overlap between compartments. TCR beta CDR3s were clustered by GLIPH together with public tetramer-defined viral CDR3s, and at least three viral sequences plus V-gene enrichment were required for viral motifs. Here the immuneACCESS table is served through TCRdb, limited to in-frame sequences with V and J called. Missing clones are a known gap in these copies; in checked studies unresolved V genes cover under half, and the rest lacks a known reason. Clone size and V and J calls were adopted from that table, with D and trimming inferred from the DNA. For this sample the table gives more than 20,000 clones, of which approximately 81% were detected only once. The ten largest clones capture more than 15% of the sample.

At diagnosis, tumor, uninvolved tumor-adjacent lung and peripheral blood were collected and then preserved as a mix of FFPE and fresh-frozen material. For TCR repertoire profiling, the blood samples were analyzed as peripheral blood mononuclear cells. Via the germline V gene, CDR1 is SQVTM and CDR2 ANQGSEA. The cysteine opens and the phenylalanine closes a CDR3 of 13 amino acids. Kept here is only the CDR3 DNA, which spans 39 bases and is read in frame from base 1. V and J are truncated by 8 bases and 3 bases respectively, leaving an intervening sequence of 16 bases. The chain was built from TRBV29-1 and TRBJ1-1, with TRBD1 perhaps the D gene, on 6 matching bases. The receptor comes from a woman aged 35-75 years with stage II squamous cell lung carcinoma. The specimen was PBMCs, collected before any cancer treatment. The sequence in DNA is TGCAGCCTATTGACGCCAGGGGACACTGAAGCTTTCTTT. Its protein product is CSLLTPGDTEAFF.